This T cell receptor (beta chain) was identified during a study of blood T cell repertoires in COVID-19 (dated by TCRdb to 2018 to 2021). Background for the entire study: The collaborator samples originated in the United States, Italy and Spain and spanned the acute and convalescent phases of COVID-19. Sample metadata almost always included a de-identified subject ID, COVID-19 status, age in years and sex. The dataset comprised deeply sampled blood TCRbeta repertoires from subjects exposed to, actively infected with, or recovered from COVID-19. The repertoires were made available in a free public database intended to serve as a resource for research on the immune response to SARS-CoV-2. HLA class I and class II types, where available, came from metadata supplied by the sample provider rather than from assay-based typing. The prospective study material was composed of cDNA or gDNA derived from T cells, B-cell-depleted T cells, or PBMCs. The samples were drawn from two sources: the first 160 participants of the ongoing ImmuneRACE study, and some 1,300 subjects contributed by 6 global collaborators. What the study reported, not specific to this receptor: The quantity of clinical and demographic metadata differed by source and by participant and was supplied without curation.

In the case of this clone: This receptor's antigen is unknown. No per-base quality is available; no much larger clone lies one base away.

In Seattle, one collaborating source enrolled patients while the infection was active and tracked those patients longitudinally over the course of disease. Collaborating institutions collected whole blood in K2EDTA tubes following their own protocols. Collaborator samples were shipped for TCRbeta analysis as frozen whole blood, isolated PBMCs, or DNA extracted from either sample type. From the cysteine through the phenylalanine, the CDR3 covers 13 amino acids. The sequence is cut down to CDR3 DNA, 39 bases in frame from base 1. From a lookup of the germline V gene, CDR1 and CDR2 are SGHDT and YYEEEE. The junction shows trimming of 4 bases on V and 5 bases on J, and the gene matches do not reach 0 bases of it. TCRbeta CDR3 regions were amplified from genomic DNA using the immunoSEQ Assay, a bias-controlled multiplex PCR. Per the original workflow: Within the assay, amplification of reference gene primers was used to estimate how many nucleated cells each sample contained. To quantify the absolute abundance of each unique TCRbeta CDR3 rearrangement, sequence reads were collapsed and filtered. For each sample, productive Simpson clonality was calculated as the square root of Simpson's diversity index across productive rearrangements. In its TCRdb copy, this immuneACCESS table keeps in-frame sequences only and misses some clones. Where compared with another copy, unresolved V genes explain less than half of these, and the others have no known cause. The V and J calls and clone size are taken from that table; D and trimming were inferred from the DNA. The sample table shows around 210,000 clones, and roughly 80% are seen once. About 0.91% of the sample belongs to the ten largest clones.

This receptor was taken from a man in his 60s with COVID-19, enrolled during active disease. The sample taken for sequencing was peripheral blood. The V gene is TRBV5-6 and the J gene is TRBJ2-2; 9 junctional bases match TRBD1. The CDR3 amino acid sequence is: CASSGTGTGELFF. The nucleotide sequence is TGTGCCAGCAGCGGGACAGGGACCGGGGAGCTGTTTTTT.